The entry below gives a single T cell receptor (beta chain) sequence along with its context. Trimming removed 3 bases from V and 0 bases from J, with 12 bases in between. Germline V gene lookup returns CDR1 WSHSY and CDR2 SAAADI. This CDR3 has 16 residues. This sample was taken from a study of PD-L1 blockade in urothelial cancer. This table comes from immunoSEQ multiplex PCR, and its TCRdb copy is limited to in-frame clones, with some not included. The data hold approximately 72,000 clones, with about 90% observed a single time. As to time point: pretreatment peripheral blood. The TCR originated in a man between 60 and 75 years old with urothelial cancer. V usage is TRBV10-2 and J usage is TRBJ1-5; D remains ambiguous. The starting material was PBMCs, obtained around atezolizumab (anti-PD-L1) treatment. CDR3 sequence: CASSDVAGNSNQPQHF. In DNA form, the CDR3 reads TGCGCCAGCAGTGACGTCGCCGGGAATAGCAATCAGCCCCAGCATTTT.